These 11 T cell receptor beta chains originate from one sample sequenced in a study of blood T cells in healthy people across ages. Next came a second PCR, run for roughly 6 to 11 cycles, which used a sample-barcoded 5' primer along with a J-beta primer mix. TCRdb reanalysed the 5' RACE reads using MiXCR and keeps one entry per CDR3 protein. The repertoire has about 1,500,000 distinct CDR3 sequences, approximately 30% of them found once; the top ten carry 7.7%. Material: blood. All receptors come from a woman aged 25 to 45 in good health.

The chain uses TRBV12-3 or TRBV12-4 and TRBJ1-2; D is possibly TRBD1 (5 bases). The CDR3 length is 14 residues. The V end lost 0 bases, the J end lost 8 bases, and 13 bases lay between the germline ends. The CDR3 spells CASSLAGTHRGYTF. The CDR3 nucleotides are TGTGCCAGCAGTTTAGCCGGGACCCATAGGGGCTACACCTTC.

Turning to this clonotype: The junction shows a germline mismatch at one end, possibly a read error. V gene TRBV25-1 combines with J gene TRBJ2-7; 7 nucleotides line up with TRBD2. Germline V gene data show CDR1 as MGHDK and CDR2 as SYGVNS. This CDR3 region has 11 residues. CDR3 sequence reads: CTSGIAHEQYF. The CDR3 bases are TGTACCAGCGGGATAGCACATGAGCAGTACTTC.

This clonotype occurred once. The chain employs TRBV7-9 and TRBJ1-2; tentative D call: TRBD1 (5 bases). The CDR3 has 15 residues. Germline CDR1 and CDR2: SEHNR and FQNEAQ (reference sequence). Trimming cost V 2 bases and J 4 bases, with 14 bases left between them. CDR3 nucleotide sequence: TGTGCCAGCAGCTTACCGACAGTCCTTGTCTATGGCTACACCTTC. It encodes CASSLPTVLVYGYTF.

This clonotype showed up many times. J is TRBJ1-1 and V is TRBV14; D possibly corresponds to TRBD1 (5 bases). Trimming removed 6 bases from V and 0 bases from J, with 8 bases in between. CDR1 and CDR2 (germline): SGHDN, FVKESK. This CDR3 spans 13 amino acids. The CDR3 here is CASSRQMNTEAFF. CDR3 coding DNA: TGTGCCAGCAGTCGACAGATGAACACTGAAGCTTTCTTT.

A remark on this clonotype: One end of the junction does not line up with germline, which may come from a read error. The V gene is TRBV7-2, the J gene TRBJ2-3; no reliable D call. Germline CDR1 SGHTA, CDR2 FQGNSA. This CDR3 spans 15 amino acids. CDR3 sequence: CSSSFSGRPADTQYF. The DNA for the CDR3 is TGTTCCAGCAGCTTTAGTGGCCGGCCGGCAGATACGCAGTATTTT.

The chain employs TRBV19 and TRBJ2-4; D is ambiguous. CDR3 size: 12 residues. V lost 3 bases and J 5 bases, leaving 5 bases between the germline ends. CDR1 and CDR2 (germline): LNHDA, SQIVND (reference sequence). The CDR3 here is CASSMVQNIQYF. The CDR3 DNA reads TGTGCCAGTAGTATGGTCCAAAACATTCAGTACTTC.

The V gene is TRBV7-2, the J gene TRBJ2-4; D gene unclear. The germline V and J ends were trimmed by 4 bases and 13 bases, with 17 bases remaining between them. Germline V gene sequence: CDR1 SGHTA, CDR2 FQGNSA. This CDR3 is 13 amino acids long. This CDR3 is CASSSMSYNEQYF. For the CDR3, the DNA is TGTGCCAGCAGCTCCATGTCCTACAATGAGCAGTACTTC.

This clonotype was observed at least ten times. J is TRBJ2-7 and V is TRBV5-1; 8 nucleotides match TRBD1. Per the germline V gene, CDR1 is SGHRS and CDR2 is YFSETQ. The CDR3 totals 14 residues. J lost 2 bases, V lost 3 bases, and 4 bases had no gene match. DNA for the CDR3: TGCGCCAGCAGCTCCAGGGGGCCGACCTACGAGCAGTACTTC. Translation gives CASSSRGPTYEQYF.

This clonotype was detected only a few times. For the CDR3, the DNA is TGCAGTGCCCCGGGGGAGGGCTGGACCGGGGAGCTGTTTTTT. Its translation: CSAPGEGWTGELFF. V and J are TRBV20-1 and TRBJ2-2; 7 bases match TRBD2. Germline CDR1 reads DFQATT; CDR2 reads SNEGSKA (reference sequence). The ends lost 6 bases at V and 5 bases at J; junction bases unmatched: 9. This CDR3 has 14 amino acids.

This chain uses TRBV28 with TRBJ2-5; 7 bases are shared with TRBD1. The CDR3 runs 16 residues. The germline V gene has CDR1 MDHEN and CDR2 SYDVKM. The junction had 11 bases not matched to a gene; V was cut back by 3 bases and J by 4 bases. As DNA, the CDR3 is TGTGCCAGCAGTTTGGTAGTACCTAACAGGGGAGAGACCCAGTACTTC. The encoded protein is CASSLVVPNRGETQYF.

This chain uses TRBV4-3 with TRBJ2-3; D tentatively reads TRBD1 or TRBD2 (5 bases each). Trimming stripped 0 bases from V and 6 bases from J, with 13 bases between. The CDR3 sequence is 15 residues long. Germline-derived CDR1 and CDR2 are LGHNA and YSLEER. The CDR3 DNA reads TGCGCCAGCAGCCAAGATAATGGGGGTTTGGATACGCAGTATTTT. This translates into CASSQDNGGLDTQYF.